Listed below are T cell receptor beta chains from one sample, sequenced in a study of shared clonotypes between healthy human individuals. Some clones are missing from TCRdb's copy, which holds only in-frame ones; the method was immunoSEQ multiplex PCR. This table holds approximately 2.3 million clones, more than 80% found once. The material sequenced was naive CD4+ T cells from PBMCs. The source of these receptors is a man younger than 35 in good health. Some clones in this sample may be carry-over from other donors' samples. CDR3s include the opening cysteine and the closing phenylalanine or tryptophan. A D gene is named only where the DNA matches it firmly.

V gene,J gene,D gene,CDR3 DNA,CDR3 protein
TRBV5-4,TRBJ1-1,.,TGTGCCAGCAGCCAGGACAGTAACACTGAAGCTTTCTTT,CASSQDSNTEAFF
TRBV11-3,TRBJ2-1,.,TGTGCCAGCAGCTTAGGACTAAGCGTTTACAATGAGCAGTTCTTC,CASSLGLSVYNEQFF
TRBV5-1,TRBJ2-2,TRBD2,TGCGCCAGCAGCCCCTCGGGGGGGCGCACCGGGGAGCTGTTTTTT,CASSPSGGRTGELFF
TRBV19,TRBJ2-7,TRBD2,TGTGCCAGTAGTATCAACCTCTTAGGACTAGCGGCCTACGAGCAGTACTTC,CASSINLLGLAAYEQYF
TRBV28,TRBJ1-2,TRBD1,TGTGCCAGCTCACAGGGGTACTATGGCTACACCTTC,CASSQGYYGYTF
TRBV29-1,TRBJ2-3,.,TGCAGCGCCGCGACACGAAGCACAGATACGCAGTATTTT,CSAATRSTDTQYF
TRBV28,TRBJ2-1,.,TGTGCCAGCAGTTCCCCCCTAGCAGGTTCCTACAATGAGCAGTTCTTC,CASSSPLAGSYNEQFF
TRBV28,TRBJ1-5,.,TGTGCCAGCACCCCAGGGTGGATGGATCAGCCCCAGCATTTT,CASTPGWMDQPQHF
TRBV7-2,TRBJ2-3,.,TGTGCCAGCAGCTTATACTCACAGGGCTCAGATACGCAGTATTTT,CASSLYSQGSDTQYF
TRBV25-1,TRBJ2-2,TRBD1,TGTGCCAGCAGTGAATCCGGGCAGGGGGCTAGTACCGGGGAGCTGTTTTTT,CASSESGQGASTGELFF
TRBV5-4,TRBJ2-3,TRBD2,TGTGCCAGCAGCTCCATAGCGGGAGGCTTGACAGATACGCAGTATTTT,CASSSIAGGLTDTQYF